The 3 T cell receptor beta chains listed next were all sequenced from one sample in a study of T cell responses to AZD1222 COVID-19 vaccine. TCRdb's table, derived via immunoSEQ multiplex PCR, lists solely in-frame clones and lacks some. The sample lists about 130,000 clones, about nine tenths occurring once. The sequencing used peripheral blood, collected on day 0 of AZD1222 vaccination. These receptors originate from an adult in good health.

The chain carries TRBV19 and TRBJ1-4; 8 nucleotides align to TRBD1. There are 15 residues in the CDR3. J was trimmed by 7 bases and V by 4 bases; bases with no gene match: 8. The germline V gene encodes CDR1 LNHDA and CDR2 SQIVND (reference sequence). The CDR3 DNA sequence: TGTGCCAGTAGTACCCAGGGGGCTGGAGGTGAAAAACTGTTTTTT. Encoded protein: CASSTQGAGGEKLFF.

The chain is built from TRBV4-1 and TRBJ2-5; D ambiguous. CDR3 size: 15 residues. Per germline, CDR1 MGHRA and CDR2 YSYEKL. Trimming took off 0 bases at V and 0 bases at J, with 8 bases between the two ends. This CDR3 is CASSQEGRNQETQYF. Written as DNA, the CDR3 is TGCGCCAGCAGCCAAGAGGGCCGGAACCAAGAGACCCAGTACTTC.

V and J are TRBV29-1 and TRBJ1-1; no definite D call. Germline V lookup: CDR1 SQVTM, CDR2 ANQGSEA. Trimming removed 7 bases from V and 1 base from J, with 10 bases in between. CDR3 length: 12 amino acids. Here the CDR3 reads CSAGPANTEAFF. CDR3 bases: TGCAGCGCAGGACCGGCGAACACTGAAGCTTTCTTT.